The following is a T cell receptor (beta chain) sequence with its context. The target of this receptor is not known. No per-base quality is available; no much larger clone lies one base away. The treatment or condition label here, explained by the study, means: roughly 18 received Ad26.COV2.S at low or high dose, single or two shots; a few received placebo; per-sample allocation not given. Repertoires of vaccine and placebo recipients were sequenced from samples collected on day 63 after the first injection. In Cohort 1b, about 27 adults aged 18-55 years were enrolled at a single site in Boston, USA, between 29 July and 7 August 2020. Ad26.COV2.S consisted of a replication-incompetent adenovirus type 26 vector by which a prefusion-stabilized SARS-CoV-2 spike protein from the original Wuhan strain was expressed. CDR1 is given as SGHRS and CDR2 as YFSETQ, both from the germline V gene. The CDR3 goes from the cysteine to the phenylalanine over 14 residues. Only CDR3 DNA is held: 42 bases, read in frame from base 1. Trimming removed 5 bases from V and 5 bases from J; the gene matches leave 7 bases unexplained.

This record comes from a study of Ad26.COV2.S vaccination and SARS-CoV-2 variants (dated by TCRdb to 2020 to 2023). Background on the whole study: Vaccine-arm donors came from COV1001, a multicentre, randomized, double-blind, placebo-controlled phase I-IIa trial of Ad26.COV2.S in healthy adults. Dosing of Ad26.COV2.S was intramuscular, at either 5x10^10 or 1x10^11 viral particles, delivered as one shot or as two shots spaced 56 days apart. TCRbeta repertoire sequencing served as the tool for gauging how specific and how broad the SARS-CoV-2-reactive T cell receptors were following Ad26.COV2.S vaccination. A total of some 30 samples were included in the TCR-sequenced set, comprising 19 Ad26.COV2.S vaccine recipients, 5 placebo recipients and 8 SARS-CoV-2 convalescent individuals. Trial participants were randomized into five groups of five: low-dose or high-dose Ad26.COV2.S given once or twice, or placebo on both occasions. Throughout the experiments and outcome assessment, investigators stayed blinded to trial group allocation. Study-wide conclusions, independent of this receptor: Vaccine and placebo recipients had similar non-spike TCR breadth, a finding consistent with the vaccine containing only spike. Higher spike-specific TCR breadth was observed in Ad26.COV2.S recipients than in placebo recipients (P = 0.0014). After vaccination, spike-specific CD8+ and CD4+ T cell responses were reported to show substantial breadth. The study was not powered for comparison of responses between vaccine doses or regimens. The authors noted that total T cell responses may have been underestimated by the TCR breadth and depth analyses.

The immunoSEQ Assay was the method used to sequence TCRbeta CDR3 regions. After extraction, genomic DNA underwent amplification by bias-controlled multiplex PCR, followed by high-throughput sequencing. The study's processing was this. To quantify the absolute abundance of every unique TCRbeta CDR3 region, sequences were collapsed and filtered. T cell fraction was estimated by normalization of TCRbeta template counts to usable DNA, with usable DNA being measured through amplification of reference genes present in all nucleated cells. Repertoire TCRs were annotated as SARS-CoV-2-specific by exact matching of V gene, CDR3 amino acid sequence and J gene to a known reactive TCR set. MIRA supplied the reference SARS-CoV-2 TCR set, which was filtered for enrichment in COVID-19-positive ImmuneCODE repertoires so that public or cross-reactive TCRs were removed. Using the MIRA antigens, annotated TCRs were further analysed by specific ORF or by position within an ORF. Breadth was defined as annotated unique rearrangements over total unique productive rearrangements; depth was the summed frequency of those rearrangements. Two-sided Wilcoxon rank-sum tests were used to compare TCR breadth between groups. TCRdb's version of the immuneACCESS table is confined to in-frame rearrangements and falls short of the full clone set. An unresolved V gene accounts for under half of the shortfall where checked; the remainder is of unknown origin. V and J calls and clone size follow that table, whereas D and trimming were derived from the DNA. The sample table holds approximately 410,000 clones, of which 70% to 90% were seen once. Of the sample, less than 4% falls within the top ten clones.

The TCR comes from a person between 18 and 65 years old who received the Ad26.COV2.S COVID-19 vaccine or a placebo. The source material was peripheral blood, sampled in a trial of Ad26.COV2.S vaccine versus placebo. The rearranged chain carries TRBV5-1 and TRBJ2-7, with 10 junctional bases fitting TRBD1. CDR3 region: CASSPGTGEHEQYF. Read as DNA, the sequence is TGCGCCAGCAGTCCCGGGACAGGGGAACACGAGCAGTACTTC. The variable domain in full, with residues beyond the CDR3 obtained from the reference TRBV5-1 and TRBJ2-7 genes, is KAGVTQTPRYLIKTRGQQVTLSCSPISGHRSVSWYQQTPGQGLQFLFEYFSETQRNKGNFPGRFSGRQFSNSRSEMNVSTLELGDSALYLCASSPGTGEHEQYFGPGTRLTVT.